These 13 T cell receptor beta chains share one sample of origin, sequenced in a study of cytomegalovirus exposure and HLA in healthy donors. The study ran its PCR with 60 Vbeta and 13 Jbeta primers. Some clones are missing from TCRdb's copy, which holds only in-frame ones; the method was immunoSEQ multiplex PCR. Among roughly 130,000 clones listed, around 75% were seen once. The specimen sequenced was PBMCs. These TCRs come from a young man in good health and CMV-seronegative.

The chain recombines TRBV7-9 with TRBJ2-3; a possible D gene is TRBD2 (6 bases). The V and J ends lost 5 bases and 0 bases respectively, with 15 bases between them. Per germline, CDR1 SEHNR and CDR2 FQNEAQ (reference sequence). The CDR3 runs 16 residues. The chain's CDR3 is CASSVSRGRSTDTQYF. Here the CDR3 DNA reads TGTGCCAGCAGCGTATCTCGGGGGAGGAGCACAGATACGCAGTATTTT.

CDR3 in amino acids: CASSLAVGAGGVKNIQYF. The CDR3 DNA follows: TGCGCCAGCAGCTTGGCGGTCGGTGCGGGGGGAGTCAAAAACATTCAGTACTTC. The V gene is TRBV5-1, the J gene TRBJ2-4, with TRBD2 matching over 8 bases. The CDR3 has 18 residues. The germline CDR1 and CDR2 sequences are SGHRS and YFSETQ. The junction had 11 bases not matched to a gene; V was cut back by 0 bases and J by 3 bases.

The chain combines TRBV11-2 with TRBJ2-1, with 7 bases matching TRBD1. The V gene end was trimmed by 5 bases and the J gene end by 3 bases; junction bases not matched to a gene: 7. Germline V lookup: CDR1 SGHAT, CDR2 FQNNGV. CDR3 length equals 15 residues. CDR3 loop: CASSPGQVDYNEQFF. The DNA of the CDR3 is TGTGCCAGCAGCCCTGGACAGGTCGACTACAATGAGCAGTTCTTC.

This chain connects TRBV10-2 to TRBJ2-1; 7 positions match TRBD2. V lost 7 bases, J lost 3 bases, and 6 bases stayed unmatched. Per germline, CDR1 WSHSY and CDR2 SAAADI. This CDR3 contains 14 residues. CDR3 in DNA: TGCGCCAGCACCATGGGCGGGGGCTACAATGAGCAGTTCTTC. This codes for CASTMGGGYNEQFF.

The V and J genes are TRBV27 and TRBJ2-1; a possible D gene is TRBD1 (6 bases). Germline CDR1 MNHEY, CDR2 SMNVEV (reference sequence). Trimming took off 1 base at V and 9 bases at J, with 19 bases between the two ends. There are 16 residues in the CDR3. This CDR3 reads CASSLFPSPPGAEQFF. The CDR3 DNA sequence: TGTGCCAGCAGTTTATTTCCTTCCCCCCCAGGGGCTGAGCAGTTCTTC.

The chain uses TRBV7-9 and TRBJ2-3, with D uncertain. CDR1 and CDR2 from the germline V gene are SEHNR and FQNEAQ (reference sequence). The V end lost 4 bases, the J end lost 11 bases, and 16 bases lay between the germline ends. The CDR3 is 13 residues long. CDR3 loop: CASSSTASGKQYF. CDR3 in DNA: TGTGCCAGCAGCTCGACTGCTTCCGGTAAGCAGTATTTT.

About this clone: At one boundary the junction diverges from the germline segment, which might be a read error. The rearrangement uses TRBV28 and TRBJ1-2; perhaps TRBD1 as D (6 bases). The germline V gene encodes CDR1 MDHEN and CDR2 SYDVKM. The CDR3 spans 14 residues. CDR3 loop: CASSGYGGLYCYTF. DNA of the CDR3: TGTGCCAGTTCGGGCTATGGGGGCCTCTATTGCTACACCTTC.

V gene TRBV19 combines with J gene TRBJ2-5; D possibly corresponds to TRBD2 (6 bases). Trimming took off 5 bases at V and 3 bases at J, with 10 bases between the two ends. CDR3 length equals 13 residues. Germline V gives CDR1 LNHDA, CDR2 SQIVND (reference sequence). Written as DNA, the CDR3 is TGTGCCAGTAGTCCAGGGAGGAAAGAGACCCAGTACTTC. This sequence encodes CASSPGRKETQYF.

The chain employs TRBV6-5 and TRBJ2-1, with 9 positions matching TRBD1. The V segment lost 6 bases and the J segment 2 bases; nucleotides outside the gene matches: 5. Germline V lookup: CDR1 MNHEY, CDR2 SVGAGI. This CDR3 region has 15 residues. The CDR3 nucleotides are TGTGCCAGCAGAGGGGACAGGGAACCCTACAATGAGCAGTTCTTC. Translation gives CASRGDREPYNEQFF.

The genes are TRBV7-9 and TRBJ2-5; 9 nucleotides align to TRBD2. Trimming took 4 bases from V and 5 from J; bases not matched to a gene: 11. Germline CDR1 reads SEHNR; CDR2 reads FQNEAQ (reference sequence). There are 16 residues in the CDR3. The CDR3 protein is CASSSDTRAGGETQYF. The CDR3 bases are TGTGCCAGCAGCTCTGATACGAGGGCGGGAGGGGAGACCCAGTACTTC.

The chain combines TRBV27 with TRBJ1-2, with D hard to call. The germline V and J ends were trimmed by 5 bases and 2 bases, with 6 bases remaining between them. The germline V gene encodes CDR1 MNHEY and CDR2 SMNVEV (reference sequence). This CDR3 has 12 amino acids. The CDR3 protein is CASSTGNYGYTF. CDR3 DNA: TGTGCCAGCAGTACGGGGAACTATGGCTACACCTTC.

The rearrangement links TRBV19 to TRBJ2-7; D gene unclear. The CDR3 consists of 13 residues. V dropped 5 bases and J dropped 6 bases, with 14 bases sitting between them. Germline V gives CDR1 LNHDA, CDR2 SQIVND (reference sequence). CDR3 in DNA: TGTGCCAGTAGTTTCCGGTCTTCTACCGAGCAGTACTTC. Encoded protein: CASSFRSSTEQYF. The variable domain in full, with the rest retrieved from reference TRBV19 and TRBJ2-7, is DGGITQSPKYLFRKEGQNVTLSCEQNLNHDAMYWYRQDPGQGLRLIYYSQIVNDFQKGDIAEGYSVSREKKESFPLTVTSAQKNPTAFYLCASSFRSSTEQYFGPGTRLTVT.

The CDR3 DNA sequence: TGTGCCTGGGCCAGGGGCGCCACTGAAGCTTTCTTT. Protein sequence: CAWARGATEAFF. The chain recombines TRBV30 with TRBJ1-1; maybe TRBD1 (6 bases). CDR3 length: 12 residues. Trimming removed 5 bases from V and 4 bases from J, with 11 bases in between. The germline V gene encodes CDR1 GTSNPN and CDR2 SVGIG (reference sequence).